This is a list of T cell receptor beta chains from one sample in a study of shared clonotypes between healthy human individuals. Assay: immunoSEQ multiplex PCR; the TCRdb copy retains only in-frame clones and omits some. Among 600,000 to 800,000 clones, approximately 72% were seen once, and the ten largest hold under 2%. The sequenced sample consisted of memory CD4+ T cells sorted from blood. The receptors shown here come from a woman under 40 in good health. Both conserved end residues are part of each CDR3. A D gene is named only where the DNA matches it firmly. For some rows the clone size is stated as once, few or many, or as a class when expanded; others skip it.

len	v_gene	abundance	d_gene	j_gene	CDR3aa	CDR3nt
14	TRBV28	.	.	TRBJ1-2	CASSLIEGSYGYTF	TGTGCCAGCAGTTTAATAGAGGGTTCTTATGGCTACACCTTC
13	TRBV18	many	.	TRBJ2-2	CASSPRTSGELFF	TGTGCCAGCTCACCACGTACTAGCGGGGAGCTGTTTTTT
13	TRBV6-4	medium-sized	.	TRBJ1-1	CASSETDRAEAFF	TGTGCCAGCAGTGAAACAGACCGGGCGGAAGCTTTCTTT
15	TRBV27	.	TRBD2	TRBJ2-5	CASTSASGSGETQYF	TGTGCCAGCACCTCGGCTAGCGGGAGTGGCGAGACCCAGTACTTC
15	TRBV2	.	TRBD1	TRBJ2-7	CASGSRQGTRNEQYF	TGTGCCAGCGGATCAAGACAGGGGACTCGTAACGAGCAGTACTTC
14	TRBV11-2	.	.	TRBJ2-7	CASSLSRGLYEQYF	TGTGCCAGCAGCTTATCTAGGGGACTCTACGAGCAGTACTTC
15	TRBV18	.	TRBD2	TRBJ2-7	CASSPGALAGDEQYF	TGTGCCAGCTCACCCGGAGCACTAGCGGGAGACGAGCAGTACTTC
14	TRBV6-6	.	.	TRBJ1-3	CASSYSTGGNTIYF	TGTGCCAGCAGTTACTCGACTGGAGGAAACACCATATATTTT
14	TRBV6-1	.	TRBD1	TRBJ1-5	CATETGISNQPQHF	TGTGCCACTGAGACAGGGATAAGCAATCAGCCCCAGCATTTT
11	TRBV7-6	many	.	TRBJ2-3	CASSLSGAQYF	TGTGCCAGCAGCTTAAGTGGGGCGCAGTATTTT
14	TRBV7-6	.	.	TRBJ2-7	CASSLGTGGGKQYF	TGTGCCAGCAGCTTAGGGACCGGGGGCGGTAAGCAGTACTTC
14	TRBV7-9	.	.	TRBJ1-5	CASSLEGGNQPQHF	TGTGCCAGCAGCCTTGAAGGGGGCAATCAGCCCCAGCATTTT
14	TRBV7-2	.	TRBD1	TRBJ2-7	CASSLTGIPYEQYF	TGTGCCAGCAGCCTGACAGGGATACCCTACGAGCAGTACTTC
15	TRBV11-2	.	TRBD2	TRBJ2-3	CASSYGLARTDTQYF	TGTGCCAGCAGCTATGGACTAGCGCGCACAGATACGCAGTATTTT
15	TRBV5-8	.	.	TRBJ2-1	CASSDRGSGSHEQFF	TGTGCCAGCAGCGACAGGGGTAGCGGGAGTCATGAGCAGTTCTTC
14	TRBV6-4	.	TRBD2	TRBJ2-1	CASSGTSLGGEQFF	TGTGCCAGCAGCGGGACTAGCTTAGGCGGTGAGCAGTTCTTC
15	TRBV5-1	few	TRBD2	TRBJ2-1	CASSFLADSYNEQFF	TGCGCCAGCAGCTTCCTAGCGGACTCCTACAATGAGCAGTTCTTC
17	TRBV4-2	.	TRBD2	TRBJ2-7	CASSQGLAGAASYEQYF	TGTGCCAGCAGCCAAGGGCTAGCGGGAGCCGCATCCTACGAGCAGTACTTC
18	TRBV7-8	.	TRBD2	TRBJ2-3	CASNPGLAGGLSGDTQYF	TGTGCCAGCAACCCCGGCCTAGCGGGAGGACTCAGCGGGGATACGCAGTATTTT
14	TRBV18	.	.	TRBJ1-2	CASSPVQGPDSHTF	TGTGCCAGCTCACCCGTCCAGGGGCCCGATAGTCATACCTTC
16	TRBV29-1	.	TRBD2	TRBJ2-2	CSVSPSPTGGTGELFF	TGCAGCGTCAGCCCATCCCCCACGGGAGGCACCGGGGAGCTGTTTTTT
13	TRBV5-1	.	.	TRBJ1-1	CASRGQAGTEAFF	TGCGCCAGCAGGGGACAAGCCGGCACTGAAGCTTTCTTT
16	TRBV18	.	.	TRBJ2-2	CASSPLDTANTGELFF	TGTGCCAGCTCACCATTGGATACAGCTAACACCGGGGAGCTGTTTTTT
16	TRBV27	.	TRBD2	TRBJ2-3	CASSYRLAGDTDTQYF	TGTGCCAGCAGTTACCGATTAGCGGGAGACACAGATACGCAGTATTTT
13	TRBV14	few	.	TRBJ1-1	CASSQDWQGIPFF	TGTGCCAGCAGCCAAGATTGGCAGGGAATCCCTTTCTTT
19	TRBV4-2	.	TRBD2	TRBJ2-7	CASSRAGTGPTSGAYEQYF	TGTGCCAGCAGCCGAGCAGGGACAGGGCCGACTAGCGGGGCCTACGAGCAGTACTTC
14	TRBV5-8	.	.	TRBJ2-5	CASPWGQVGETQYF	TGTGCCAGCCCCTGGGGGCAGGTGGGAGAGACCCAGTACTTC
14	TRBV27	.	.	TRBJ1-1	CASSFRAVATEAFF	TGTGCCAGCAGTTTCAGGGCGGTTGCCACTGAAGCTTTCTTT
14	TRBV5-1	.	.	TRBJ2-3	CASSYGTVGDTQYF	TGCGCCAGCAGCTATGGGACGGTGGGAGATACGCAGTATTTT
14	TRBV5-4	few	.	TRBJ1-2	CASSAPRGTYGYTF	TGTGCCAGCAGCGCCCCCAGGGGCACCTATGGCTACACCTTC
15	TRBV10-2	.	.	TRBJ2-4	CASSDLFSDIGIQYF	TGCGCCAGCAGTGATTTGTTTTCGGACATAGGCATTCAGTACTTC
11	TRBV20-1	.	.	TRBJ2-7	CSARGEMAQYF	TGCAGTGCTAGAGGGGAGATGGCGCAGTACTTC
13	TRBV11-1	.	TRBD2	TRBJ2-5	CASSPSGAETQYF	TGTGCCAGCAGCCCTAGCGGGGCGGAGACCCAGTACTTC
14	TRBV6-6	.	TRBD1	TRBJ1-5	CASTYRGSNQPQHF	TGTGCCAGCACCTACAGGGGAAGCAATCAGCCCCAGCATTTT
14	TRBV7-9	.	TRBD1	TRBJ2-7	CASSRTGEGYEQYF	TGTGCCAGCAGCCGGACAGGGGAGGGCTACGAGCAGTACTTC
13	TRBV7-3	.	.	TRBJ2-3	CASSQLGADTQYF	TGTGCCAGCAGTCAACTGGGGGCCGATACGCAGTATTTT
16	TRBV4-1	.	.	TRBJ2-2	CASRVGTGFDTGELFF	TGCGCCAGCAGAGTGGGTACAGGGTTTGACACCGGGGAGCTGTTTTTT
11	TRBV6-1	few	.	TRBJ2-7	CASSERSLQYF	TGTGCCAGCAGCGAAAGGTCGCTGCAGTACTTC
12	TRBV27	.	.	TRBJ1-1	CASSFRGTEAFF	TGTGCCAGCAGTTTCAGGGGCACTGAAGCTTTCTTT
16	TRBV28	.	TRBD1	TRBJ1-4	CASSFLSGTGNEKLFF	TGTGCCAGCAGCTTCCTATCCGGGACAGGGAATGAAAAACTGTTTTTT
15	TRBV28	.	.	TRBJ1-5	CASSLQGGPNQPQHF	TGTGCCAGCAGTTTACAGGGAGGCCCCAATCAGCCCCAGCATTTT
15	TRBV2	once	TRBD1	TRBJ1-2	CASRDRKNFNYGYTF	TGTGCCAGCAGGGACAGGAAAAACTTTAACTATGGCTACACCTTC
15	TRBV7-8	once	.	TRBJ2-5	CASIPLRRPQETQYF	TGTGCCAGCATCCCCCTTAGACGGCCCCAAGAGACCCAGTACTTC
14	TRBV5-6	.	.	TRBJ1-1	CASSSQVMNTEAFF	TGTGCCAGCAGCTCTCAGGTAATGAACACTGAAGCTTTCTTT
14	TRBV7-9	.	.	TRBJ1-2	CASSPLSGNYGYTF	TGTGCCAGCAGCCCCCTCTCAGGGAACTATGGCTACACCTTC
16	TRBV18	few	.	TRBJ1-5	CASSPGGHNSNQPQHF	TGTGCCAGCTCACCGGGAGGGCACAATAGCAATCAGCCCCAGCATTTT
14	TRBV10-3	many	.	TRBJ1-2	CAISESGQVYGYTF	TGTGCCATCAGTGAGTCGGGGCAAGTCTATGGCTACACCTTC
15	TRBV2	.	.	TRBJ2-1	CASRFLGSSYNEQFF	TGTGCCAGCAGGTTCTTAGGGAGCTCCTACAATGAGCAGTTCTTC
14	TRBV11-2	.	.	TRBJ2-5	CASSPLWSQETQYF	TGTGCCAGCAGCCCTCTCTGGTCCCAAGAGACCCAGTACTTC
16	TRBV5-6	.	TRBD1	TRBJ1-2	CASSWGTGGPNYGYTF	TGTGCCAGCAGCTGGGGGACAGGGGGGCCAAACTATGGCTACACCTTC